This T cell receptor (beta chain) was sequenced during a study of control samples from healthy donors and cancer patients. With respect to this clone: At one of its ends the junction is not consistent with the germline gene, which may arise from a read error.

TCRdb keeps only in-frame clones here, not all; method: immunoSEQ multiplex PCR. Here the sample spans around 28,000 clones, under 95% being singletons. CDR1 and CDR2 from the germline V gene are LGHNA and YSLEER. This CDR3 is built from 17 residues. This sequence joins TRBV4-3 and TRBJ1-1, with TRBD1 as a possible D gene (5 bases). The TCR sequence derives from a man aged 50-59 years with lung cancer. The specimen sequenced was PBMCs. The CDR3 spells CASSQALVQGVKTEAFF. CDR3 nucleotides: TGCGCCAGCAGCCAGGCCTTGGTTCAGGGTGTGAAAACTGAAGCTTTCTTT.